This TCR beta chain was obtained from a study of blood T cell repertoires in COVID-19. Germline V gene sequence: CDR1 LGHNA, CDR2 YSLEER. CDR3 length equals 13 residues. Trimming cost V 4 bases and J 5 bases, with 8 bases left between them. Some clones are missing from TCRdb's copy, which holds only in-frame ones; the method was immunoSEQ multiplex PCR. In the table there are 60,000 or so clones, about 73% of which are singletons. The TCR sequence derives from a woman aged 80 or over with acute or convalescent COVID-19. Sequenced input: peripheral blood. The chain is built from TRBV4-3 and TRBJ1-4, with D uncertain. This chain's CDR3 is CASSPRRNEKLFF. CDR3 nucleotides: TGCGCCAGCAGCCCCCGCAGAAATGAAAAACTGTTTTTT.